This TCR beta chain came from a study of lymphopenia after photon versus proton radiotherapy. Whole-study results and caveats: Relative stability marked proton patients; photon patients lost diversity and naive cells. After lymphocyte nadir, photon-treated repertoires showed oligoclonal expansion, especially CD8+ Temra.

The assay was immunoSEQ multiplex PCR, and TCRdb's table has in-frame clones only and misses some. There are 77,000 or so clones in the sample; around four fifths occur only once, and 1.3% to 1.5% lies in the top ten. Comment on this clone: What it recognizes is unknown.

The clonotype comes from a man aged 55-75 years with pancreatic cancer. This material consisted of peripheral blood, taken from a patient treated with proton-based radiotherapy.

The CDR3 here is CASSYRGPANYEQYF. The CDR3 DNA sequence: TGTGCCAGCAGCTACCGAGGCCCAGCAAACTACGAGCAGTACTTC. This chain links TRBV11-3 with TRBJ2-7; no firm D call. V dropped 4 bases and J dropped 3 bases, with 16 bases sitting between them. The CDR3 totals 15 residues. Germline CDR1 SGHNT, CDR2 YENEEA. The full variable domain, rest sourced from reference TRBV11-3 and TRBJ2-7, is EAGVVQSPRYKIIEKKQPVAFWCNPISGHNTLYWYLQNLGQGPELLIRYENEEAVDDSQLPKDRFSAERLKGVDSTLKIQPAELGDSAVYLCASSYRGPANYEQYFGPGTRLTVT.